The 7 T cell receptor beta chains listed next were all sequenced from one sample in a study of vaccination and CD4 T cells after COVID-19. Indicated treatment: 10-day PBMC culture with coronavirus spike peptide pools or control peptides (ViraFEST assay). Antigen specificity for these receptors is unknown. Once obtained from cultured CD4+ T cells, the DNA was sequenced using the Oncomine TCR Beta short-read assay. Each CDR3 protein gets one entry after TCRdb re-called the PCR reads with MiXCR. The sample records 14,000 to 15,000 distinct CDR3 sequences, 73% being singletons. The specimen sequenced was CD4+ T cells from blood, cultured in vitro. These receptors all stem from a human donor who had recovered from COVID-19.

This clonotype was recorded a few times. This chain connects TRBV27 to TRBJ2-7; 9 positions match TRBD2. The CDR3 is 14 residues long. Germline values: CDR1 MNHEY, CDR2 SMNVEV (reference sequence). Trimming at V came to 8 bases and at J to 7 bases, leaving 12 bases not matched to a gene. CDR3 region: CASRLAGGPGEQYF. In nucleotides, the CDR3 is TGTGCCAGCCGTCTGGCGGGAGGGCCGGGGGAGCAGTACTTC.

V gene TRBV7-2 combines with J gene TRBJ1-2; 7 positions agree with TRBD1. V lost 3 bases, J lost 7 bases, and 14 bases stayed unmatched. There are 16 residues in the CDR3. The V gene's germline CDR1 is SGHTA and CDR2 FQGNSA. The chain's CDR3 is CASSFLSGQGEAGYTF. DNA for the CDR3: TGTGCCAGCAGCTTCCTGTCGGGTCAGGGGGAGGCTGGCTACACCTTC.

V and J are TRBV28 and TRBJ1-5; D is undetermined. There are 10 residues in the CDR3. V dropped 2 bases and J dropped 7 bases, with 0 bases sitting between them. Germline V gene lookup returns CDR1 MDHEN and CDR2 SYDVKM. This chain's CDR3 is CASSLQPQHF. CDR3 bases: TGTGCCAGCAGTTTACAGCCCCAGCATTTT.

DNA for the CDR3: TGTGCCAGCAGCTTAACACCCAATAGCAATCAGCCCCAGCATTTT. It codes for CASSLTPNSNQPQHF. The chain employs TRBV11-2 and TRBJ1-5; D ambiguous. Germline V gives CDR1 SGHAT, CDR2 FQNNGV. This CDR3 has 15 residues. Trimming removed 2 bases from V and 0 bases from J, with 8 bases in between.

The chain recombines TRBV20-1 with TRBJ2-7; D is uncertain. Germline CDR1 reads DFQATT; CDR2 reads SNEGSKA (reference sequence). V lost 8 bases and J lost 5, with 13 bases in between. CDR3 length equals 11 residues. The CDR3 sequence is CSSPLAHEQYF. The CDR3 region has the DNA TGCAGTTCCCCCCTTGCCCACGAGCAGTACTTC.

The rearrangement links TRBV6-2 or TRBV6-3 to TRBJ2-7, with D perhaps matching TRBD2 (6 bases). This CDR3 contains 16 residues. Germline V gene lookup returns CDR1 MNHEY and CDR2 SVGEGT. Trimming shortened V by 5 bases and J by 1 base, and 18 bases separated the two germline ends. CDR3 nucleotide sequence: TGTGCCAGCAGTAGAGGCCCACGGGGGTCGTCCTACGAGCAGTACTTC. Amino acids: CASSRGPRGSSYEQYF.

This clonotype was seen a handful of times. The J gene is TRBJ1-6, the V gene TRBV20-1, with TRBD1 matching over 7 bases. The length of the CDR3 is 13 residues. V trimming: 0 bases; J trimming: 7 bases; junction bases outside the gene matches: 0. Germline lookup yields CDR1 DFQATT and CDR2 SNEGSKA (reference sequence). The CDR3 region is CSARDRGNSPLHF. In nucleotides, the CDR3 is TGCAGTGCTAGAGACAGGGGGAATTCACCCCTCCACTTT.